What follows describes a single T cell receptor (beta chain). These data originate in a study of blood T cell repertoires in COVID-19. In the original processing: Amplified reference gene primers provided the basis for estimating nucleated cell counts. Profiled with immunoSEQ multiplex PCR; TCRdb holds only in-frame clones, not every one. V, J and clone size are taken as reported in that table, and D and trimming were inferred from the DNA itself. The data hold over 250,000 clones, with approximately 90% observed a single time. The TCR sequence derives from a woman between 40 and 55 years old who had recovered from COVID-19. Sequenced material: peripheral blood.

The CDR3 is CASSVQGPRSYEQYF. Here the CDR3 DNA reads TGTGCCAGCAGCGTTCAGGGGCCCCGCTCCTACGAGCAGTACTTC. The V call is TRBV5-4, the J call TRBJ2-7; perhaps TRBD1 as D (6 bases). The CDR3 is made up of 15 amino acids. V was cut by 4 bases and J by 0 bases, with 14 bases left in between. The germline CDR1 and CDR2 sequences are SGHNT and YYREEE (reference sequence).